This T cell receptor (beta chain) stems from a study of T cells after yellow fever vaccination. The CDR3 extends over 14 amino acids. With 1 base removed from V and 1 base from J, the gap between germline ends came to 8 bases. Per the germline V gene, CDR1 is DFQATT and CDR2 is SNEGSKA (reference sequence). Template-switching 5'RACE yielded the TCR cDNA; a universal primer site and UMIs were added in the process. Each CDR3 protein gets one entry after TCRdb re-called the 5' RACE reads with MiXCR. The sample holds some 350,000 distinct CDR3 sequences; 6.2% are singletons and the top ten take approximately 16%. Ten or more counts support this clonotype.

Here the sequenced sample was PBMCs, taken 5 days after the yellow fever booster vaccination. The V call is TRBV20-1, the J call TRBJ2-1; D not resolved. The TCR was taken from a young man who received the YFV17D yellow fever vaccine. In DNA, the CDR3 is TGCAGTGCTAGAGGGAAATTTTCCTACAATGAGCAGTTCTTC. Translation: CSARGKFSYNEQFF.